The clone carrying this T cell receptor (beta chain) turned up a few times. It was with unique molecular identifiers that the TCRbeta library was prepared. TCRdb re-analysed the PCR reads in MiXCR, keeping a single row per CDR3 protein. Of about 980,000 distinct CDR3 sequences listed, about 26% are singletons. The data were obtained in a study of T-cell reconstitution after alpha-beta-depleted transplantation in children. Germline V gene data show CDR1 as SGHRS and CDR2 as YFSETQ. Trimming left V 4 bases short and J 6 bases short, with 16 bases between. This CDR3 spans 15 amino acids. This chain connects TRBV5-1 to TRBJ2-2; D is undetermined. This material consisted of PBMCs, mostly from graft donor cells, taken 360 days after TCRalphabeta/CD19-depleted stem cell transplant. This TCR came from a boy under two years old who had a stem cell transplant for SCID, so the T cells may come from the graft donor. The CDR3 here is CASSQAIAVAGELFF. The DNA of the CDR3 is TGCGCCAGCAGCCAGGCCATTGCGGTGGCCGGGGAGCTGTTTTTT.